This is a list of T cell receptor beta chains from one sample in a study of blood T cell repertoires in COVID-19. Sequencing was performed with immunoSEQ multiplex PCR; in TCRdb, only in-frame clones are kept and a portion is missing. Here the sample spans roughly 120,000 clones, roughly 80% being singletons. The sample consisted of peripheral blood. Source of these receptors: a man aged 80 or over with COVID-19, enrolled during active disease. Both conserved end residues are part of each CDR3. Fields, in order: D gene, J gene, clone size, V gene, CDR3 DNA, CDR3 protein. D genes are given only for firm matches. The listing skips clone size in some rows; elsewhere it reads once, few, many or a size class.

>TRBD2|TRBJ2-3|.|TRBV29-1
TGCAGCGTAGGAGGTCGAGCGGGGTACACAGATACGCAGTATTTT
CSVGGRAGYTDTQYF
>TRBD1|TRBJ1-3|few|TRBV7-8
TGTGCCAGCAGTCCACCAGGGGGTTCGTCTGGAAACACCATATATTTT
CASSPPGGSSGNTIYF
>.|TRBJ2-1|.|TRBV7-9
TGTGCCAGCAGCTCCTCCGCGGGCGCATCCTGGTACAATGAGCAGTTCTTC
CASSSSAGASWYNEQFF
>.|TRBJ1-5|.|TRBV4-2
TGTGCCAGCAGCCATGGTGTATCCGGGAGCAATCAGCCCCAGCATTTT
CASSHGVSGSNQPQHF
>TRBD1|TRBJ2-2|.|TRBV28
TGTGCCAGCAGTTTACCAGGGGGAAGGGGGGAGCTGTTTTTT
CASSLPGGRGELFF
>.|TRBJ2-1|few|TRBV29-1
TGCAGCGTTGAGTTAGGTCAGGAGGTAAACAATGAGCAGTTCTTC
CSVELGQEVNNEQFF
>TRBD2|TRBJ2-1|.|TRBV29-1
TGCAGCGTGCGAGCGGGAGGGGACAATGAGCAGTTCTTC
CSVRAGGDNEQFF
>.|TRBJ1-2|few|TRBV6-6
TGTGCCAGCAGCGAACCCGGGACGGCGGGGATCTACACCTTC
CASSEPGTAGIYTF
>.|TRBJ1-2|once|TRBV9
TGTGCCAGCAGCGTAGGTGAGCGCAATGGCTACACCTTC
CASSVGERNGYTF
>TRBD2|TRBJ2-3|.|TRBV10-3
TGTGCCACCCAGCGGGGATACACAGATACGCAGTATTTT
CATQRGYTDTQYF
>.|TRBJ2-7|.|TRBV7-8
TGTGCCAGCAGCTCCCCGCAAGCGGGCTCCTACGAGCAGTACTTC
CASSSPQAGSYEQYF
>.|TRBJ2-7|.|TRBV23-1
TGCGCCAGCAGTCCCGACAGCTACGAGCAGTACTTC
CASSPDSYEQYF
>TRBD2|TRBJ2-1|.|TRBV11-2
TGTGCCAGCAGCTTAAGTTCCCCGGCTAGCGGGAGGTCCTACAATGAGCAGTTCTTC
CASSLSSPASGRSYNEQFF